The clone carrying this T cell receptor (beta chain) was seen a few times. What it binds is unknown. Donation came from healthy Caucasian individuals in Russia who were aged 6 to 90. Germline V gives CDR1 SGDLS, CDR2 YYNGEE. V was trimmed by 4 bases and J by 5 bases, leaving 15 bases between them. This CDR3 region has 14 residues. These data originate in a study of blood T cells in healthy people across ages. Next came a second PCR, run for roughly 6 to 11 cycles, which used a sample-barcoded 5' primer along with a J-beta primer mix. Each cDNA molecule received a tag from a template-switch adaptor that had 12 random nucleotides. TCRdb re-analysed the 5' RACE reads in MiXCR, keeping a single row per CDR3 protein. The data contain some 1.4 million distinct CDR3 sequences, roughly 40% of them singletons. Findings and limits, study-wide: A roughly linear fall in TCR beta diversity per million T cells was seen with increasing age.

The specimen was blood. The chain uses TRBV9 and TRBJ1-2, with D possibly TRBD1 on 5 matching bases. This TCR was sampled from a woman younger than 35 in good health. CDR3 loop: CASSPQEGWYGYTF. CDR3 nucleotides: TGTGCCAGCAGCCCCCAGGAGGGGTGGTATGGCTACACCTTC.